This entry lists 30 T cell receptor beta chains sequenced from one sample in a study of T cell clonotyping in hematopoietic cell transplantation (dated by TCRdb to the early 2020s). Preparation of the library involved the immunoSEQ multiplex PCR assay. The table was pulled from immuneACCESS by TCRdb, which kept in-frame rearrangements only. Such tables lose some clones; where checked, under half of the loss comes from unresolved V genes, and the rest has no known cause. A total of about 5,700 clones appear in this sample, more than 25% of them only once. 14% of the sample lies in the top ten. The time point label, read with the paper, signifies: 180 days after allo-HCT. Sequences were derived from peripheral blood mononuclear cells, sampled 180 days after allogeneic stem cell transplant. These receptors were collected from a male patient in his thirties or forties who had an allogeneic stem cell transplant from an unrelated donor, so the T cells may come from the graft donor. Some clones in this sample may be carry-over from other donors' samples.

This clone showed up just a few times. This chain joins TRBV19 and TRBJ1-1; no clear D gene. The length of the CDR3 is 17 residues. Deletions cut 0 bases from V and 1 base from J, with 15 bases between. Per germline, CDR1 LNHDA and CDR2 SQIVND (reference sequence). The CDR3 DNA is TGTGCCAGTAGTATAGATTGGGAGTCCCCCCAGAACACTGAAGCTTTCTTT. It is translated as CASSIDWESPQNTEAFF.

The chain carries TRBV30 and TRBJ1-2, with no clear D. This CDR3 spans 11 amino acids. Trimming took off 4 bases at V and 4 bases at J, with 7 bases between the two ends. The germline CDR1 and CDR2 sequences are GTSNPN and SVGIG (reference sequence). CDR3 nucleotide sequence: TGTGCCTGGACCGTTAGCTATGGCTACACCTTC. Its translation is CAWTVSYGYTF. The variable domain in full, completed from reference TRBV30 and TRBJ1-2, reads SQTIHQWPATLVQPVGSPLSLECTVEGTSNPNLYWYRQAAGRGLQLLFYSVGIGQISSEVPQNLSASRPQDRQFILSSKKLLLSDSGFYLCAWTVSYGYTFGSGTRLTVV.

The DNA for the CDR3 is TGTGCCAGCAGAGGGACAGGGGGCAGTAATCAGCCCCAGCATTTT. Translating it yields CASRGTGGSNQPQHF. The chain couples TRBV6-5 to TRBJ1-5; 12 bases agree with TRBD1. This CDR3 region has 15 residues. Germline loops: CDR1 MNHEY, CDR2 SVGAGI. Trimming cost V 6 bases and J 4 bases; bases outside gene matches: 4.

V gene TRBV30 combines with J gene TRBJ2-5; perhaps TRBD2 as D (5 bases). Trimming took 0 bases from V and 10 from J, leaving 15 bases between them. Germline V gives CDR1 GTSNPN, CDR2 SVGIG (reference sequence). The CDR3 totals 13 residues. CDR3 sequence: CAWSVRGMSGQYF. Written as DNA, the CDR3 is TGTGCCTGGAGTGTACGGGGAATGTCTGGCCAGTACTTC.

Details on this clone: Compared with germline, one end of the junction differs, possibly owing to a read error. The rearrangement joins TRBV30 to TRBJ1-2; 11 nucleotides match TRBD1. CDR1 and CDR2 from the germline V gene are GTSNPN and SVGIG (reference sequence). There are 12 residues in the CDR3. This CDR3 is CAWGGGQGALLF. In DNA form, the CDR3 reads TGTGCCTGGGGGGGAGGACAGGGGGCTCTTCTCTTC.

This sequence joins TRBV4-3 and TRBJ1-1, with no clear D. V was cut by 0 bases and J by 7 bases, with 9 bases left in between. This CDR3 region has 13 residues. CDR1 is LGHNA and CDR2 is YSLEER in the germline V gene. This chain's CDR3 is CASSQDLKIEAFF. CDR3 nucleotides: TGCGCCAGCAGCCAAGATTTAAAAATTGAAGCTTTCTTT.

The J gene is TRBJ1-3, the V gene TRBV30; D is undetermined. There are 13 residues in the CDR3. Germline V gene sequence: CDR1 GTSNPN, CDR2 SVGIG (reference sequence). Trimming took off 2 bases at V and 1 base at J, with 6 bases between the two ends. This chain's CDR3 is CAWSPHSGNTIYF. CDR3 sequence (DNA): TGTGCCTGGAGTCCTCATTCTGGAAACACCATATATTTT.

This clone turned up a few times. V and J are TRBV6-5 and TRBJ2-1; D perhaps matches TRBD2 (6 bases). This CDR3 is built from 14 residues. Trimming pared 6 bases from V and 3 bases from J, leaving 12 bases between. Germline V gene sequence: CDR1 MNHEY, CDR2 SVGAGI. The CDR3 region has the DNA TGTGCCAGCAGGGGAACGGGAGTCTACAATGAGCAGTTCTTC. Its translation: CASRGTGVYNEQFF.

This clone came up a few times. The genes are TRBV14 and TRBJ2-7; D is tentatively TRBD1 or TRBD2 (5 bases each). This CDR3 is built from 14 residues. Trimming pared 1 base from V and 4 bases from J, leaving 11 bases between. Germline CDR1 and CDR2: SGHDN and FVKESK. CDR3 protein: CASSQGRGRYEQYF. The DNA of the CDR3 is TGTGCCAGCAGCCAAGGACGGGGACGGTACGAGCAGTACTTC.

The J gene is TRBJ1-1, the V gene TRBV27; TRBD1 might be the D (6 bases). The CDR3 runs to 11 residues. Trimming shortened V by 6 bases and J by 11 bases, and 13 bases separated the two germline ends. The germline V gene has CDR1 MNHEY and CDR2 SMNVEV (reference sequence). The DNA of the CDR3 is TGTGCCAGCAGGAGGGGGGATCGGGCTTTCTTT. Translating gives CASRRGDRAFF.

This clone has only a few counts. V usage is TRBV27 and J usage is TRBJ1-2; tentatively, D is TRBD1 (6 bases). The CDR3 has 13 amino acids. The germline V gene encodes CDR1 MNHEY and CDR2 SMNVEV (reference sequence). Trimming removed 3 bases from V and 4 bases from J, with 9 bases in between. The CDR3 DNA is TGTGCCAGCAGTTTCAGGGGCGGCTATGGCTACACCTTC. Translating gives CASSFRGGYGYTF.

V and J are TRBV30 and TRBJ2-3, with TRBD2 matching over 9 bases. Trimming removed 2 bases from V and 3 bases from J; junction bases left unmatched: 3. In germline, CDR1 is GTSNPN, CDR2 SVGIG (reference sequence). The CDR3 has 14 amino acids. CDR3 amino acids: CAWSKGLATDTQYF. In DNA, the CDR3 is TGTGCCTGGAGTAAGGGACTAGCTACAGATACGCAGTATTTT.

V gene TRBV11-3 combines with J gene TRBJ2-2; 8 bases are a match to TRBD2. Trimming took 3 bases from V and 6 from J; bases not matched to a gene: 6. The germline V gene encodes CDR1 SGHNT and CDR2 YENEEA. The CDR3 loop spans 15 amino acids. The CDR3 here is CASSFHHSGAGELFF. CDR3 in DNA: TGTGCCAGCAGCTTTCATCATAGCGGGGCCGGGGAGCTGTTTTTT.

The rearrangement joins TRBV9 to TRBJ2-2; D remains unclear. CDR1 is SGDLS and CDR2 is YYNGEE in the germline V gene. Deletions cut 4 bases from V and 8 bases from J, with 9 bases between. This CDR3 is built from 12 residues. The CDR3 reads CASSPASGELFF. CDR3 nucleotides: TGTGCCAGCAGCCCCGCTTCAGGGGAGCTGTTTTTT.

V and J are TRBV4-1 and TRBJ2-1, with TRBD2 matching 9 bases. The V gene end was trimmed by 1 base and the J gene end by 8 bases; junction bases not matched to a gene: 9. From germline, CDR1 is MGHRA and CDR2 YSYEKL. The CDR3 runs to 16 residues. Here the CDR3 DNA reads TGCGCCAGCAGCCAAGCGACGGCGGGGGGGGCTTATGAGCAGTTCTTC. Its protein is CASSQATAGGAYEQFF.

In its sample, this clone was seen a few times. The CDR3 DNA reads as TGCGCCAGCAGCCTAGACAGGGCCTACGAGCAGTACTTC. The encoded protein is CASSLDRAYEQYF. V gene TRBV4-3 combines with J gene TRBJ2-7; 7 bases map to TRBD1. This CDR3 has 13 amino acids. CDR1 is LGHNA, CDR2 YSLEER, per germline. Trimming removed 4 bases from V and 2 bases from J; junction bases left unmatched: 2.

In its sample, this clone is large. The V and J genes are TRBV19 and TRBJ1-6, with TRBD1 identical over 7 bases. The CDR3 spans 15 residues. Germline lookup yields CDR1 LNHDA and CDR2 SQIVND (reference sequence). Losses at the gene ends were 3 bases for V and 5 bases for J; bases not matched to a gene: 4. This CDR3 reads CASSIRDSDNSPLHF. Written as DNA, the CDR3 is TGTGCCAGTAGTATCCGGGACAGTGATAATTCACCCCTCCACTTT.

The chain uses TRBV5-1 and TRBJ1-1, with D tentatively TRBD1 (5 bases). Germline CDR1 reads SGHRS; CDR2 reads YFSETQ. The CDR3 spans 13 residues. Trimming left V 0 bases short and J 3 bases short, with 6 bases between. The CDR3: CASSLVGDTEAFF. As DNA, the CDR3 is TGCGCCAGCAGCTTGGTAGGGGACACTGAAGCTTTCTTT. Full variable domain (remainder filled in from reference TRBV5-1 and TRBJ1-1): KAGVTQTPRYLIKTRGQQVTLSCSPISGHRSVSWYQQTPGQGLQFLFEYFSETQRNKGNFPGRFSGRQFSNSRSEMNVSTLELGDSALYLCASSLVGDTEAFFGQGTRLTVV.

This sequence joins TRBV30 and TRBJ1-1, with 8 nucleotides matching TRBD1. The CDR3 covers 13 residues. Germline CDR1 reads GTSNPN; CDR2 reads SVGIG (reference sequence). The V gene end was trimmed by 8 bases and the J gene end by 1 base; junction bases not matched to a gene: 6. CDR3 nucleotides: TGTGCCAGCCGGGACAGGTCGAACACTGAAGCTTTCTTT. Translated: CASRDRSNTEAFF.

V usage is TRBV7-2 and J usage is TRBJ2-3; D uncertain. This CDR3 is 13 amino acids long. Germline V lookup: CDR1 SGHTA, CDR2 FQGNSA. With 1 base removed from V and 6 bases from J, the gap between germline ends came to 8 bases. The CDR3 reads CASSLGPEDTQYF. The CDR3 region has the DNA TGTGCCAGCAGCTTAGGGCCCGAGGATACGCAGTATTTT.

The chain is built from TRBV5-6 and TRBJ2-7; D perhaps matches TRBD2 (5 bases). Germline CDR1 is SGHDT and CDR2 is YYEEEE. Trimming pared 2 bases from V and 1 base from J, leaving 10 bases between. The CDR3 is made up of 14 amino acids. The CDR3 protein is CASSFLADSYEQYF. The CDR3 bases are TGTGCCAGCAGCTTTCTAGCAGATTCCTACGAGCAGTACTTC. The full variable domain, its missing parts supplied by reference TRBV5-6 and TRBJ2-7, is DAGVTQSPTHLIKTRGQQVTLRCSPKSGHDTVSWYQQALGQGPQFIFQYYEEEERQRGNFPDRFSGHQFPNYSSELNVNALLLGDSALYLCASSFLADSYEQYFGPGTRLTVT.

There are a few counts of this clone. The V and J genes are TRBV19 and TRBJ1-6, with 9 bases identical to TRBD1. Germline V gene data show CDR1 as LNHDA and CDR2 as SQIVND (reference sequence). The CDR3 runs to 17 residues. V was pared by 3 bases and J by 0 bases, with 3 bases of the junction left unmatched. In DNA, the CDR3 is TGTGCCAGTAGTATTGGGACAGGGAGCTCCTATAATTCACCCCTCCACTTT. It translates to CASSIGTGSSYNSPLHF.

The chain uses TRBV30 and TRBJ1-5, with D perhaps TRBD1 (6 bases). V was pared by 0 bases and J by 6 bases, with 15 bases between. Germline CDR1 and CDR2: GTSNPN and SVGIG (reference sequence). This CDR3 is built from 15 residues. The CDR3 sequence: CAWSVRSGARQPQHF. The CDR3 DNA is TGTGCCTGGAGTGTACGGTCAGGGGCGCGTCAGCCCCAGCATTTT.

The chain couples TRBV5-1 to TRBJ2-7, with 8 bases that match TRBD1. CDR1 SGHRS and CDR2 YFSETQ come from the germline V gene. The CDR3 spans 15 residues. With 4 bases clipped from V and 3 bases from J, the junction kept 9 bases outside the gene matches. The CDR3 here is CASSATPGQGYEQYF. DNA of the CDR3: TGCGCCAGCAGCGCCACCCCCGGACAGGGCTACGAGCAGTACTTC.

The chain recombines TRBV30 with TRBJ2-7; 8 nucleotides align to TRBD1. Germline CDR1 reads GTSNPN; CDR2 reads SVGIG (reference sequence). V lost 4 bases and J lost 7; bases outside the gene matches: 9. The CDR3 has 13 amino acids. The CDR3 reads CAWNQGAGWEQYF. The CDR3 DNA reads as TGTGCCTGGAACCAGGGGGCAGGGTGGGAGCAGTACTTC.

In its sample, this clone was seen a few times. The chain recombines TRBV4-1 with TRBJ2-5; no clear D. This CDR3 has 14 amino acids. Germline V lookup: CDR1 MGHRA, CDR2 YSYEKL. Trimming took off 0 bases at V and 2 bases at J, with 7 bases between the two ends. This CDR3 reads CASSQERRQETQYF. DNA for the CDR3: TGCGCCAGCAGCCAAGAGCGCAGGCAAGAGACCCAGTACTTC.

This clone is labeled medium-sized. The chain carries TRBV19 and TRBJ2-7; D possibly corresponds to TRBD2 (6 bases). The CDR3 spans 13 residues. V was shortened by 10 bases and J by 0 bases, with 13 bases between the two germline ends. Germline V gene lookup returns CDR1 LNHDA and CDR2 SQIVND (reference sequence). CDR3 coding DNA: TGTGCCACCCAACTCGGGGGCTCCTACGAGCAGTACTTC. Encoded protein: CATQLGGSYEQYF.

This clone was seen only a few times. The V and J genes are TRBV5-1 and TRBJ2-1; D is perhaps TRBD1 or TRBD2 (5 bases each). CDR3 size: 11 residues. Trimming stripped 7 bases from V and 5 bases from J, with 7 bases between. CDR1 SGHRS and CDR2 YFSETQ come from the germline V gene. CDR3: CASGGDNEQFF. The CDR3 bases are TGCGCCAGCGGGGGTGACAATGAGCAGTTCTTC.

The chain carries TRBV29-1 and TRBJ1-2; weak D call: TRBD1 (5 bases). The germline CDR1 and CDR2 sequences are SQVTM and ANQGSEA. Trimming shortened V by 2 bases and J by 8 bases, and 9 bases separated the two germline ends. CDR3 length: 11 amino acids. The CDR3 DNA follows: TGCAGCGTTGAAAGAGGGGACGGCTACACCTTC. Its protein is CSVERGDGYTF.

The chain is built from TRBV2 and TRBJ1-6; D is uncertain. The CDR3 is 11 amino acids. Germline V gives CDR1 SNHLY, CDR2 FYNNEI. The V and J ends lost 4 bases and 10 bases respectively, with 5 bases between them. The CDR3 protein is CASSGSSPLHF. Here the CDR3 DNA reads TGTGCCAGCAGTGGCTCGTCACCCCTCCACTTT.